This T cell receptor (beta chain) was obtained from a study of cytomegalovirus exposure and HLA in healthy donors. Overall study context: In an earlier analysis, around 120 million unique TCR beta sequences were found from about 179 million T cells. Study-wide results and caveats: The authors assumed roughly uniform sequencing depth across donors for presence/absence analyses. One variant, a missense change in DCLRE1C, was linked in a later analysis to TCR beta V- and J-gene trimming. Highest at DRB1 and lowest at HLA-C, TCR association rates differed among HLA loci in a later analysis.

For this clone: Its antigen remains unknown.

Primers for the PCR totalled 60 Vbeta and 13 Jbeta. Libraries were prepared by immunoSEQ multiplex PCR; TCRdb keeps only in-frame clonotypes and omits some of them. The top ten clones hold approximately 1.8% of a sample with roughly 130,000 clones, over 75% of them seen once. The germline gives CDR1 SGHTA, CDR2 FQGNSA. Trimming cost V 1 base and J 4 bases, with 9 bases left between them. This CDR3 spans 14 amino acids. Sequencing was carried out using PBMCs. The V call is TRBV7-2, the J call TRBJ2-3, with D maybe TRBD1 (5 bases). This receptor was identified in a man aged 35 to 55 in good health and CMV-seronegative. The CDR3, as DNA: TGTGCCAGCAGCTTAGTGGTGGGGCCAGATACGCAGTATTTT. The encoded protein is CASSLVVGPDTQYF.